Sequencing of this T cell receptor (beta chain) was carried out in a study of glioma-infiltrating T cells. Study results and caveats: Non-neoplastic patients had below-expected tissue-blood divergence, while all gliomas exceeded expectation.

On this clonotype: Its matching antigen is unknown.

Using RNA template, CDR3s of TCR alpha and beta were amplified with iRepertoire arm-PCR. For one-step reverse transcription and amplification, roughly 95-400 ng of tissue mRNA or PBMC total RNA was used. TCRdb analysed the multiplex PCR reads with MiXCR anew, one entry per CDR3 protein. The table records around 140,000 distinct CDR3 sequences, 35% to 50% of them present only once. V was shortened by 4 bases and J by 1 base, with 14 bases between the two germline ends. The CDR3 is made up of 15 amino acids. The germline CDR1 and CDR2 sequences are MNHEY and SMNVEV (reference sequence). The sequenced sample consisted of glioma tissue, nonneoplastic brain tissue, or PBMCs (not recorded which). V gene TRBV27 combines with J gene TRBJ2-7; D perhaps matches TRBD1 (5 bases). The sequence came from a human donor with low-grade glioma or glioblastoma, undergoing nonglioma brain surgery, or in good health (not recorded which). CDR3 region: CASSYPLDTSYEQYF. The CDR3 DNA follows: TGTGCCAGCAGTTACCCCCTGGACACGTCCTACGAGCAGTACTTC.